The entry below describes one T cell receptor beta chain. TCRdb fed the RT-PCR reads into MiXCR, producing one record per CDR3 protein. The table has about 680,000 distinct CDR3 sequences, around 14% seen once. This CDR3 contains 15 residues. Germline lookup yields CDR1 SGDLS and CDR2 YYNGEE. With 0 bases clipped from V and 3 bases from J, the junction kept 3 bases outside the gene matches. The chain joins TRBV9 to TRBJ2-7, with 10 bases that match TRBD2. Sequencing used memory CD4+ T cells from blood. The sequence derives from a female donor in good health, serving as a healthy control. Here the CDR3 reads CASSVAGTSVYEQYF. The CDR3 coding sequence is TGTGCCAGCAGCGTAGCCGGGACTAGCGTCTACGAGCAGTACTTC.